This T cell receptor (beta chain) came from a study of T-cell memory formation after mild COVID-19. Study context: TCR clusters largely stayed donor specific.

The TCR alpha and TCR beta cDNA libraries, bearing sample barcodes and UMIs, were generated by 5'RACE using constant-segment primers. TCRdb ran MiXCR on the 5' RACE reads and lists one entry per CDR3 protein. The sample lists fewer than 700,000 distinct CDR3 sequences; about a fifth were seen once. This clonotype occurred many times. Its matching antigen is unknown. The length of the CDR3 is 14 residues. Trimming cost V 2 bases and J 6 bases, with 14 bases left between them. The germline V gene has CDR1 GTSNPN and CDR2 SVGIG (reference sequence). Findings and caveats of the study: Pre-infection memory showed some responding clones, and this suggested that cross-reactive memory joined. Those CD4+ clones that contracted were mainly in CM and EM (CD8+ ones in EMRA).

Sequencing input: PBMCs or a T cell subset sorted from them (not recorded which). The chain has TRBV30 and TRBJ2-1; D may match TRBD1 or TRBD2 (6 bases each). The sequence was obtained from an adult woman who had mild COVID-19 (a few samples of this study predate the infection). Cell type and time point are not known. The CDR3 spells CAWSRPGEANEQFF. CDR3 coding DNA: TGTGCCTGGAGTCGTCCAGGGGAGGCCAATGAGCAGTTCTTC.